The 29 T cell receptor beta chains reported below all come from one sample, sequenced in a study of T cells in localized non-small cell lung cancer. Measured with immunoSEQ multiplex PCR; TCRdb has only the in-frame clones, and not every one. The sample lists approximately 35,000 clones, about 91% occurring once. The sample was PBMCs, taken before any cancer treatment. Receptors originate from a man aged 35 to 70 with stage II lung adenocarcinoma.

The rearrangement links TRBV6-5 to TRBJ1-5; no definite D call. The CDR3 is 14 amino acids. CDR1 MNHEY and CDR2 SVGAGI come from the germline V gene. Trimming pared 5 bases from V and 6 bases from J, leaving 14 bases between. DNA of the CDR3: TGTGCCAGCAGTAAAGGACCAAGTGGTCAGCCCCAGCATTTT. As protein: CASSKGPSGQPQHF.

CDR3 sequence: CASSRRFTGGSYNEQFF. The CDR3 DNA reads TGCGCCAGCAGCCGCCGATTCACAGGGGGATCCTACAATGAGCAGTTCTTC. The chain uses TRBV4-1 and TRBJ2-1, with TRBD1 matching over 8 bases. CDR3 length: 17 residues. Trimming removed 4 bases from V and 1 base from J; junction bases left unmatched: 9. Germline V lookup: CDR1 MGHRA, CDR2 YSYEKL.

The V gene is TRBV15, the J gene TRBJ1-1; no clear D. This CDR3 has 13 amino acids. The germline gives CDR1 LNHNV, CDR2 YYDKDF (reference sequence). V was clipped by 3 bases and J by 0 bases, with 5 bases between them. The CDR3, as DNA: TGTGCCACCAGCAGGGGTATGAACACTGAAGCTTTCTTT. Its protein is CATSRGMNTEAFF.

This chain connects TRBV6-6 to TRBJ2-5, with a weak D call TRBD1 (5 bases). The CDR3 is 14 residues long. Per germline, CDR1 MNHNY and CDR2 SVGAGI (reference sequence). V dropped 6 bases and J dropped 5 bases, with 16 bases sitting between them. CDR3 coding DNA: TGTGCCAGCAGGCGTACTCCTTCAGGGGAGACCCAGTACTTC. Amino acid sequence: CASRRTPSGETQYF.

This chain joins TRBV6-1 and TRBJ1-2; the D is unclear. CDR1 MNHNS and CDR2 SASEGT come from the germline V gene. The CDR3 length is 12 residues. The ends were cut back, 1 base at V and 4 bases at J, with 4 bases in the middle. The CDR3 nucleotides are TGTGCCAGCAGTGAAGGGCTCTATGGCTACACCTTC. Amino acid sequence: CASSEGLYGYTF.

This sequence joins TRBV7-7 and TRBJ2-2; unclear D gene. Germline values: CDR1 SSHAT, CDR2 FNYEAQ (reference sequence). This CDR3 spans 15 amino acids. V lost 6 bases to trimming and J lost 4 bases, with 15 bases between them. CDR3 bases: TGTGCCAGCAGTCAACTCAGGACGAGCACCGGGGAGCTGTTTTTT. Encoded protein: CASSQLRTSTGELFF.

This chain links TRBV10-3 with TRBJ2-7; TRBD2 matches at 10 bases. CDR3 length: 14 amino acids. Per the germline V gene, CDR1 is ENHRY and CDR2 is SYGVKD. With 4 bases clipped from V and 1 base from J, the junction kept 1 base outside the gene matches. The CDR3 here is CAISGTSGSYEQYF. The DNA for the CDR3 is TGTGCCATCAGTGGGACTAGCGGATCCTACGAGCAGTACTTC.

V and J are TRBV28 and TRBJ2-7; D may correspond to TRBD1 or TRBD2 (6 bases each). Trimming removed 8 bases from V and 3 bases from J, with 14 bases in between. The CDR3 totals 13 residues. The V gene's germline CDR1 is MDHEN and CDR2 SYDVKM. CDR3: CASEKGGLYEQYF. DNA for the CDR3: TGTGCCAGCGAAAAGGGGGGCCTCTACGAGCAGTACTTC.

The chain recombines TRBV5-4 with TRBJ1-3; no firm D call. The V and J ends lost 4 bases and 0 bases respectively, with 11 bases between them. The CDR3 runs to 15 residues. Per the germline V gene, CDR1 is SGHNT and CDR2 is YYREEE (reference sequence). DNA of the CDR3: TGTGCCAGCAGCGGAGTTCCTCACTCTGGAAACACCATATATTTT. This translates into CASSGVPHSGNTIYF.

The V and J genes are TRBV10-3 and TRBJ2-1; no reliable D call. V shed 2 bases and J shed 0 bases, with 11 bases lying between them. Per germline, CDR1 ENHRY and CDR2 SYGVKD. CDR3 length: 16 residues. CDR3 coding DNA: TGTGCCATCAGTGAGCGGGTCCTGCCCTCCTACAATGAGCAGTTCTTC. Protein: CAISERVLPSYNEQFF.

The CDR3 coding sequence is TGTGCCAGCACGACTAGATACTACGAGCAGTACTTC. Its translation: CASTTRYYEQYF. The chain links TRBV6-1 to TRBJ2-7, with a weak D call TRBD2 (6 bases). Trimming removed 7 bases from V and 3 bases from J, with 10 bases in between. The CDR3 length is 12 residues. Germline V gene data show CDR1 as MNHNS and CDR2 as SASEGT.

The CDR3 DNA reads as TGTGCCAGCAGCCCTAGCGACTCCTACGAGCAGTACTTC. Its translation: CASSPSDSYEQYF. The rearrangement uses TRBV28 and TRBJ2-7; D may be TRBD2 (6 bases). The V gene's germline CDR1 is MDHEN and CDR2 SYDVKM. The V and J ends lost 6 bases and 0 bases respectively, with 9 bases between them. The CDR3 covers 13 residues.

A single count supports this clone. This chain joins TRBV7-8 and TRBJ2-3; no firm D call. V shed 3 bases and J shed 5 bases, with 9 bases lying between them. This CDR3 comprises 13 residues. Germline values: CDR1 SGHVS, CDR2 FQNEAQ. The CDR3 is CASSFGGVDTQYF. The CDR3 coding sequence is TGTGCCAGCAGCTTTGGTGGGGTAGATACGCAGTATTTT.

This chain joins TRBV25-1 and TRBJ1-5, with D uncertain. This CDR3 region has 13 residues. Per the germline V gene, CDR1 is MGHDK and CDR2 is SYGVNS. V was cut by 6 bases and J by 1 base, with 7 bases left in between. In DNA form, the CDR3 reads TGTGCCAGCAGGAGGCAGAGCAATCAGCCCCAGCATTTT. It encodes CASRRQSNQPQHF.

The chain uses TRBV28 and TRBJ2-5; no clear D. This CDR3 comprises 11 residues. V shed 6 bases and J shed 14 bases, with 16 bases lying between them. CDR1 is MDHEN and CDR2 is SYDVKM in the germline V gene. The CDR3 bases are TGTGCCAGCAGCTTACCCCCAATTTTTTACTTC. Protein sequence: CASSLPPIFYF. Combining the CDR3 with reference TRBV28 and TRBJ2-5 gives the whole variable domain DVKVTQSSRYLVKRTGEKVFLECVQDMDHENMFWYRQDPGLGLRLIYFSYDVKMKEKGDIPEGYSVSREKKERFSLILESASTNQTSMYLCASSLPPIFYFGPGTRLLVL.

This clone appeared a single time. The chain recombines TRBV11-3 with TRBJ2-1; 12 positions agree with TRBD2. Trimming took 5 bases from V and 1 from J; bases not matched to a gene: 9. The CDR3 is made up of 18 amino acids. CDR1 is SGHNT, CDR2 YENEEA, per germline. DNA of the CDR3: TGTGCCAGCAGCCCTTTTCTAGCGGGAGGGATATCCTACAATGAGCAGTTCTTC. It translates to CASSPFLAGGISYNEQFF.

The rearrangement joins TRBV28 to TRBJ2-7, with TRBD1 matching over 12 bases. The CDR3 is 15 amino acids. Germline assignment: CDR1 MDHEN and CDR2 SYDVKM. With 2 bases clipped from V and 6 bases from J, the junction kept 5 bases outside the gene matches. This CDR3 reads CASSLGTGGPTEQYF. CDR3 bases: TGTGCCAGCAGTTTAGGGACAGGGGGCCCTACCGAGCAGTACTTC. Full variable domain (missing parts from reference TRBV28 and TRBJ2-7): DVKVTQSSRYLVKRTGEKVFLECVQDMDHENMFWYRQDPGLGLRLIYFSYDVKMKEKGDIPEGYSVSREKKERFSLILESASTNQTSMYLCASSLGTGGPTEQYFGPGTRLTVT.

This chain links TRBV5-5 with TRBJ2-7; D ambiguous. Germline V gives CDR1 SGHKS, CDR2 YYEKEE (reference sequence). CDR3 length equals 12 residues. Trimming pared 4 bases from V and 2 bases from J, leaving 7 bases between. As DNA, the CDR3 is TGTGCCAGCAGCGACACCCCCTACGAGCAGTACTTC. This codes for CASSDTPYEQYF.

The chain has TRBV5-1 and TRBJ2-3, with D perhaps matching TRBD1 (5 bases). V was trimmed by 3 bases and J by 6 bases, leaving 14 bases between them. The germline V gene encodes CDR1 SGHRS and CDR2 YFSETQ. This CDR3 region has 14 residues. CDR3 region: CASSSANPGDTQYF. The DNA for the CDR3 is TGCGCCAGCAGCTCTGCAAACCCAGGGGATACGCAGTATTTT.

The chain employs TRBV28 and TRBJ2-2; D unclear. Looked up from germline, CDR1 is MDHEN and CDR2 is SYDVKM. The CDR3 covers 15 residues. V lost 2 bases, J lost 5 bases, and 12 bases lay in between. In nucleotides, the CDR3 is TGTGCCAGCAGTTTAGGTTTTGGTGGTACCGGGGAGCTGTTTTTT. Amino acids: CASSLGFGGTGELFF.

The chain joins TRBV28 to TRBJ2-1; 10 bases are shared with TRBD2. This CDR3 is 15 amino acids long. Trimming cost V 8 bases and J 4 bases; bases outside gene matches: 8. From germline, CDR1 is MDHEN and CDR2 SYDVKM. The CDR3 loop is CASSSRTSGYNEQFF. CDR3 nucleotides: TGTGCCAGCTCGTCCCGGACTAGCGGATACAATGAGCAGTTCTTC.

This chain uses TRBV11-3 with TRBJ1-5; a weak D match, TRBD1 (6 bases). Germline V gene data show CDR1 as SGHNT and CDR2 as YENEEA. V lost 5 bases, J lost 7 bases, and 21 bases lay in between. This CDR3 has 16 amino acids. This chain's CDR3 is CASSRSIPGVGQPQHF. The CDR3 coding sequence is TGTGCCAGCAGCCGCAGCATCCCAGGGGTAGGACAGCCCCAGCATTTT.

The chain joins TRBV6-6 to TRBJ2-7; D perhaps matches TRBD2 (6 bases). The CDR3 runs 16 residues. From germline, CDR1 is MNHNY and CDR2 SVGAGI (reference sequence). V was pared by 2 bases and J by 2 bases, with 16 bases between. The CDR3 protein is CASSYTPGTSPYEQYF. The CDR3 nucleotides read TGTGCCAGCAGTTACACGCCAGGGACTTCTCCCTACGAGCAGTACTTC.

V is TRBV18 and J is TRBJ2-6; 7 positions match TRBD2. V gave up 2 bases and J gave up 7 bases; unmatched junction bases: 2. Germline assignment: CDR1 KGHSH and CDR2 LQKENI. This CDR3 is 14 amino acids long. This chain's CDR3 is CASSPGREANVLTF. The CDR3 region has the DNA TGTGCCAGCTCACCAGGGAGGGAAGCCAACGTCCTGACTTTC.

The rearrangement uses TRBV6-6 and TRBJ1-5, with TRBD1 identical over 7 bases. This CDR3 has 16 amino acids. The germline CDR1 and CDR2 sequences are MNHNY and SVGAGI (reference sequence). V shed 6 bases, J shed 7 bases, and the junction held 15 bases outside the gene matches. The CDR3 loop reads CASRNKLGTGEQPQHF. The CDR3 DNA reads TGTGCCAGCAGAAACAAATTGGGAACAGGGGAACAGCCCCAGCATTTT.

The chain carries TRBV11-1 and TRBJ1-5; possibly TRBD1 for D (5 bases). The CDR3 totals 13 residues. Germline CDR1 and CDR2: SGHAT and FQDESV (reference sequence). With 4 bases removed from V and 7 bases from J, the gap between germline ends came to 11 bases. The chain's CDR3 is CASSYGRGQPQHF. CDR3 DNA sequence: TGTGCCAGCAGCTACGGGAGGGGACAGCCCCAGCATTTT. Full variable domain (remainder filled in from reference TRBV11-1 and TRBJ1-5): EAEVAQSPRYKITEKSQAVAFWCDPISGHATLYWYRQILGQGPELLVQFQDESVVDDSQLPKDRFSAERLKGVDSTLKIQPAELGDSAMYLCASSYGRGQPQHFGDGTRLSIL.

The rearrangement links TRBV5-1 to TRBJ1-5; D gene uncertain. CDR3 length equals 14 residues. The V gene's germline CDR1 is SGHRS and CDR2 YFSETQ. Trimming left V 0 bases short and J 6 bases short, with 10 bases between. CDR3 amino acids: CASSLEGRGQPQHF. CDR3 coding DNA: TGCGCCAGCAGCTTGGAAGGACGGGGTCAGCCCCAGCATTTT.

This chain uses TRBV7-6 with TRBJ1-1, with D perhaps matching TRBD1 (6 bases). The CDR3 runs 14 residues. Trimming shortened V by 2 bases and J by 1 base, and 8 bases separated the two germline ends. Germline V gene data show CDR1 as SGHVS and CDR2 as FNYEAQ. CDR3: CASSLRTANTEAFF. DNA of the CDR3: TGTGCCAGCAGCTTAAGGACAGCGAACACTGAAGCTTTCTTT.

V is TRBV10-3 and J is TRBJ2-7; D unclear. The CDR3 sequence is 14 residues long. Trimming removed 7 bases at V and 0 bases at J, with 13 bases between. Per the germline V gene, CDR1 is ENHRY and CDR2 is SYGVKD. CDR3 bases: TGTGCCATCACCTCGGGCGCGAGCTCCTACGAGCAGTACTTC. It encodes CAITSGASSYEQYF.